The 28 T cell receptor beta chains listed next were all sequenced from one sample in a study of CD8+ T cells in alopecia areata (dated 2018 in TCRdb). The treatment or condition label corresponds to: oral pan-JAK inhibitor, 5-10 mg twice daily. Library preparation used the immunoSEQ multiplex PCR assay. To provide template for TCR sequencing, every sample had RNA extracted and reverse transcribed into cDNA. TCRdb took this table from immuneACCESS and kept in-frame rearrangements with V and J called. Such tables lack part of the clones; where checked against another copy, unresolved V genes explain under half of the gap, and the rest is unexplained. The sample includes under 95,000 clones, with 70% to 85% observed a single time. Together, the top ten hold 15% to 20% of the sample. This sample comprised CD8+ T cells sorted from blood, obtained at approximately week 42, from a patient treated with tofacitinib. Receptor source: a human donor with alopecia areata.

This CDR3 reads CASSLEGPQGNQPQHF. The CDR3 nucleotides are TGCGCCAGCAGCTTGGAGGGACCCCAAGGCAATCAGCCCCAGCATTTT. V usage is TRBV5-1 and J usage is TRBJ1-5; D might be TRBD1 (5 bases). CDR3 length: 16 amino acids. In germline, CDR1 is SGHRS, CDR2 YFSETQ. V lost 0 bases and J lost 2, with 12 bases in between.

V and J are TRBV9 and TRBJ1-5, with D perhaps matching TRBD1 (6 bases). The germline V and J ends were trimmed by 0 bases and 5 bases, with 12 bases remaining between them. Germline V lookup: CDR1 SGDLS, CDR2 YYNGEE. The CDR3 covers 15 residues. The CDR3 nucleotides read TGTGCCAGCAGCGTAGATGGCAGGGGCCATCAGCCCCAGCATTTT. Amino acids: CASSVDGRGHQPQHF.

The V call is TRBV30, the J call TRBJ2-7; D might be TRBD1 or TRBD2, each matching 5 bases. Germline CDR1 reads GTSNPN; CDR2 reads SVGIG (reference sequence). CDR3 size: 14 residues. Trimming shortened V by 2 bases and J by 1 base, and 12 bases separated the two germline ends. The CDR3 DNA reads TGTGCCTGGAGTTGGGGGATAGCTTCCTACGAGCAGTACTTC. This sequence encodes CAWSWGIASYEQYF.

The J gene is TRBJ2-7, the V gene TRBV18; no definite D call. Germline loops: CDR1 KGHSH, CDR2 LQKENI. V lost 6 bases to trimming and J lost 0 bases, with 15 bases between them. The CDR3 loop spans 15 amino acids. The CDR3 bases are TGTGCCAGCTCGCCTACAGAGACTCACTCCTACGAGCAGTACTTC. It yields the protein CASSPTETHSYEQYF.

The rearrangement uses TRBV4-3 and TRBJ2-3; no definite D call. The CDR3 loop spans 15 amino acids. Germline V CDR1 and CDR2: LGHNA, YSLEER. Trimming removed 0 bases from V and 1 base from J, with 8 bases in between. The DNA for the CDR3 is TGCGCCAGCAGCCAAGATTATAGGGGCACAGATACGCAGTATTTT. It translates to CASSQDYRGTDTQYF.

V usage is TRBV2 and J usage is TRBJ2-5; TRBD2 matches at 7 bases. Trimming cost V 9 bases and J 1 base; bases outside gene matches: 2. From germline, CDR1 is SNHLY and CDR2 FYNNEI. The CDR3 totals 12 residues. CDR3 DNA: TGTGCCAGGGGGGGGGTCCAAGAGACCCAGTACTTC. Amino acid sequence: CARGGVQETQYF.

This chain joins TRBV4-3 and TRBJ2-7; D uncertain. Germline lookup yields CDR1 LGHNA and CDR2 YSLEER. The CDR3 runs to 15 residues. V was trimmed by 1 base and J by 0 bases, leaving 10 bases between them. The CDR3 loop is CASSQGKGSSYEQYF. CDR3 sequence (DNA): TGCGCCAGCAGCCAAGGGAAGGGTAGCTCCTACGAGCAGTACTTC.

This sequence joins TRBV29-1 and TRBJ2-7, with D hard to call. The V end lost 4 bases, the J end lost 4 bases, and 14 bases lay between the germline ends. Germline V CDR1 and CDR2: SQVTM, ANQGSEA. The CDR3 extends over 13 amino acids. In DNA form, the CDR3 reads TGCAGCGTTGTTGATAGCAGTTCTTACGAGCAGTACTTC. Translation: CSVVDSSSYEQYF.

CDR3 in amino acids: CAWSFGTEAFF. CDR3 nucleotide sequence: TGTGCCTGGAGTTTCGGCACTGAAGCTTTCTTT. The genes are TRBV30 and TRBJ1-1; unclear D gene. Germline CDR1 GTSNPN, CDR2 SVGIG (reference sequence). Trimming removed 2 bases from V and 4 bases from J, with 5 bases in between. This CDR3 is built from 11 residues. Supplemented by reference TRBV30 and TRBJ1-1, the full variable domain reads SQTIHQWPATLVQPVGSPLSLECTVEGTSNPNLYWYRQAAGRGLQLLFYSVGIGQISSEVPQNLSASRPQDRQFILSSKKLLLSDSGFYLCAWSFGTEAFFGQGTRLTVV.

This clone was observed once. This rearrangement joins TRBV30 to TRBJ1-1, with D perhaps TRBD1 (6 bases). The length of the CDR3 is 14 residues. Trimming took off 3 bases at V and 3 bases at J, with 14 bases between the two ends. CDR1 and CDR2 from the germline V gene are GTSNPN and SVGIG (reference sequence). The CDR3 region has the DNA TGTGCCTGGAGCGCGGGGGCGTCGTACACTGAAGCTTTCTTT. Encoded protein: CAWSAGASYTEAFF.

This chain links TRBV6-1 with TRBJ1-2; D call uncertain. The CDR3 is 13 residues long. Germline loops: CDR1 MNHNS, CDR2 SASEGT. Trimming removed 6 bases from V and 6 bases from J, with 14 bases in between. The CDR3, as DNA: TGTGCCAGCAGCGTGTTTCAGGTTGATGGCTACACCTTC. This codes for CASSVFQVDGYTF.

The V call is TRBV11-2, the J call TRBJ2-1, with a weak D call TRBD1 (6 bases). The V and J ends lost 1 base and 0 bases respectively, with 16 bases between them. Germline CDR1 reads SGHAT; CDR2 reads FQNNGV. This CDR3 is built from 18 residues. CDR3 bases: TGTGCCAGCAGCTTAGGACGGGACATATTTTACTCCTACAATGAGCAGTTCTTC. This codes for CASSLGRDIFYSYNEQFF.

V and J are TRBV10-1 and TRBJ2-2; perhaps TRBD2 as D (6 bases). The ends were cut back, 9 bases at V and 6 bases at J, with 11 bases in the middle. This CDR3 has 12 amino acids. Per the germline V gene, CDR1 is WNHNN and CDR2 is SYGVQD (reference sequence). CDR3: CASAEGAGELFF. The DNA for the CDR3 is TGCGCCAGTGCGGAGGGCGCCGGGGAGCTGTTTTTT.

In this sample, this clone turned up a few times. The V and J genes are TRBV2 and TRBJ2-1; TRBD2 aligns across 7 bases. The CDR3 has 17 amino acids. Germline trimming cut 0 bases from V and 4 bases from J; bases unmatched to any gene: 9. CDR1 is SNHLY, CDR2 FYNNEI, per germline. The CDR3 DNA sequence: TGTGCCAGCAGTGAAGCATCGCGGGGGATAACTTACAATGAGCAGTTCTTC. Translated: CASSEASRGITYNEQFF.

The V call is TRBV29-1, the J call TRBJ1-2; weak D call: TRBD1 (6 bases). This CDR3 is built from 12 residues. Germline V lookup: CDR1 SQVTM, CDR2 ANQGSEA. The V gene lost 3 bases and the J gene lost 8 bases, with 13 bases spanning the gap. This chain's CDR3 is CSVEGHDGGYTF. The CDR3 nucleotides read TGCAGCGTTGAGGGACACGACGGAGGCTACACCTTC.

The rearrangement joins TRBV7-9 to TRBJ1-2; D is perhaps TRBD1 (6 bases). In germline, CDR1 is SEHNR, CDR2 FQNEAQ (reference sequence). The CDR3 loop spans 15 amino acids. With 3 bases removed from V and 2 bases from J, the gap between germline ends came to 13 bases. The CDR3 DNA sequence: TGTGCCAGCAGCTTTCCGGGACACCAAAACTATGGCTACACCTTC. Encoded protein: CASSFPGHQNYGYTF.

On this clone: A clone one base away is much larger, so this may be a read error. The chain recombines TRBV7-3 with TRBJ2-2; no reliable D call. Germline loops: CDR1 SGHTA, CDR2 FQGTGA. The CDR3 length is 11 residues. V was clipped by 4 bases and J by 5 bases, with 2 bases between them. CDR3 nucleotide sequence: TGTGCCAGCAGCTATACCGGGGAGCTGTTTTTT. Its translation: CASSYTGELFF.

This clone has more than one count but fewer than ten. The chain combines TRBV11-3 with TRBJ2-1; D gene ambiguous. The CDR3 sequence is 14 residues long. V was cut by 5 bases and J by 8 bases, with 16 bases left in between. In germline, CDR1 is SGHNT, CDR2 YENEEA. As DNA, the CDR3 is TGTGCCAGCAGCCCCTCCCGCCGTGGCGATGAGCAGTTCTTC. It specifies CASSPSRRGDEQFF.

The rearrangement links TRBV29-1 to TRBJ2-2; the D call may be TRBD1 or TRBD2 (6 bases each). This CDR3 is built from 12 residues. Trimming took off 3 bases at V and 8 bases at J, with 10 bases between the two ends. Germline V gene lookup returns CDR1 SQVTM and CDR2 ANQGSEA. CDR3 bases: TGCAGCGTTGATCGCGGGACAGGGGAGCTGTTTTTT. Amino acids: CSVDRGTGELFF.

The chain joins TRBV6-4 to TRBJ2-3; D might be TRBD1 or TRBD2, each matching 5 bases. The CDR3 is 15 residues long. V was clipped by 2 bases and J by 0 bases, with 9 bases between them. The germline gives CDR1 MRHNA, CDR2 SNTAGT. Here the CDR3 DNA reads TGTGCCAGCAGTGACGAGAGGGGAAGCACAGATACGCAGTATTTT. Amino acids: CASSDERGSTDTQYF.

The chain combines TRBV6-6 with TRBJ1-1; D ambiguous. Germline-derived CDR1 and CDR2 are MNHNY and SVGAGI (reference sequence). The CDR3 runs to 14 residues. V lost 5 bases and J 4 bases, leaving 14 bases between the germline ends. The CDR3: CASSPEDWGTEAFF. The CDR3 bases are TGTGCCAGCAGTCCCGAGGATTGGGGCACTGAAGCTTTCTTT.

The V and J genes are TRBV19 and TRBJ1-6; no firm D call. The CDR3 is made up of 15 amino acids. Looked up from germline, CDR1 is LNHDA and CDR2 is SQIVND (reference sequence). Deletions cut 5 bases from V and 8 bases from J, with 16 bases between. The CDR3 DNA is TGTGCCAGTAGTCTATCAGGCAACGTCGATTCACCCCTCCACTTT. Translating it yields CASSLSGNVDSPLHF.

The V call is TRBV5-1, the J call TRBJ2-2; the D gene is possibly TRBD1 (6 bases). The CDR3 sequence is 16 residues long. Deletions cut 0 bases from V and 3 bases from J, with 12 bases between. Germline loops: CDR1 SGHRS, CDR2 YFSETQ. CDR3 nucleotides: TGCGCCAGCAGCTTGGGAGAGGGACATCACACCGGGGAGCTGTTTTTT. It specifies CASSLGEGHHTGELFF.

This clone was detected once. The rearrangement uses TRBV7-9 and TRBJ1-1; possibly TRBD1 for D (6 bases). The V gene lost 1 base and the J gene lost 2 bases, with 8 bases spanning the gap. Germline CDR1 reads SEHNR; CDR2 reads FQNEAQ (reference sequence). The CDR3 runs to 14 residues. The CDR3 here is CASSLEDRNTEAFF. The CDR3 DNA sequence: TGTGCCAGCAGCTTAGAGGACAGAAACACTGAAGCTTTCTTT.

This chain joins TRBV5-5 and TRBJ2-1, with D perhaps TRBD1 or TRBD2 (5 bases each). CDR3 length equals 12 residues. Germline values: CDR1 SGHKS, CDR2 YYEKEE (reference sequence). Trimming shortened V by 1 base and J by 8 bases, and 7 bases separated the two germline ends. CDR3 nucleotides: TGTGCCAGCAGCTTGATGGGGGATGAGCAGTTCTTC. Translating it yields CASSLMGDEQFF.

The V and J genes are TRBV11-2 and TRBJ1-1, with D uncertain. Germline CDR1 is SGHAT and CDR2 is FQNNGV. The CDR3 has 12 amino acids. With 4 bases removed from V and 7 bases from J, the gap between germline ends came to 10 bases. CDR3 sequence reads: CASSSMTVEAFF. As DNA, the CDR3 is TGTGCCAGCAGCTCGATGACGGTTGAAGCTTTCTTT.

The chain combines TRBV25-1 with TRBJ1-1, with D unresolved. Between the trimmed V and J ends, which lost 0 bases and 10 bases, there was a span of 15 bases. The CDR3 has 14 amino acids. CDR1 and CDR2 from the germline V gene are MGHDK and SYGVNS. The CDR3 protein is CASSEYSPRGRAFF. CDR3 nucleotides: TGTGCCAGCAGTGAATACAGCCCCCGAGGAAGAGCTTTCTTT.

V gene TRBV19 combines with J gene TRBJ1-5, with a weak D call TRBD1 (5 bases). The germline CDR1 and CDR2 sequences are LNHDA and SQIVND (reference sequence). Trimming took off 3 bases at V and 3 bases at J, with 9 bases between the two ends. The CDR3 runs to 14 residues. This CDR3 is CASSMWDLNQPQHF. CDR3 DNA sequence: TGTGCCAGTAGTATGTGGGACCTCAATCAGCCCCAGCATTTT.